The clone carrying this T cell receptor beta chain was observed a handful of times. The target antigen is unknown. These data originate in a study of vaccination and CD4 T cells after COVID-19. Overall study context: Overlapping spike peptides of SARS-CoV-2, HCoV-NL63, HCoV-OC43 and HCoV-229E were used, and cells were stimulated with them.

Specified time point: late sampling 161 to 241 days after vaccination in a few convalescent patients. Described treatment: roughly 10-day PBMC culture with coronavirus spike peptide pools or control peptides (ViraFEST assay). Wells that each held some 2 million PBMCs were cultured with roughly 9.5 IU/ml IL-2 and about 9.8 ug/ml peptide pools. The Oncomine TCR Beta short-read assay sequenced DNA from cultured CD4+ T cells. A single record per CDR3 protein comes from TCRdb applying MiXCR to the PCR reads. The profile shows more than 20,000 distinct CDR3 sequences, more than 35% of them singletons. The CDR3 covers 15 residues.

The TCR originated in a human donor who had recovered from COVID-19. The sample in question was CD4+ T cells from blood, cultured in vitro, obtained about 7 months after SARS-CoV-2 vaccination. This chain joins TRBV21-1 and TRBJ2-1; the table assigns TRBD2, which was not confirmed against the DNA. TRBV21-1 counts as a pseudogene. The CDR3 bases are TGTGCCAGCAGTCCGTTGGGCCAAGGCTACAATGAGCAGTTCTTC. It yields the protein CASSPLGQGYNEQFF.